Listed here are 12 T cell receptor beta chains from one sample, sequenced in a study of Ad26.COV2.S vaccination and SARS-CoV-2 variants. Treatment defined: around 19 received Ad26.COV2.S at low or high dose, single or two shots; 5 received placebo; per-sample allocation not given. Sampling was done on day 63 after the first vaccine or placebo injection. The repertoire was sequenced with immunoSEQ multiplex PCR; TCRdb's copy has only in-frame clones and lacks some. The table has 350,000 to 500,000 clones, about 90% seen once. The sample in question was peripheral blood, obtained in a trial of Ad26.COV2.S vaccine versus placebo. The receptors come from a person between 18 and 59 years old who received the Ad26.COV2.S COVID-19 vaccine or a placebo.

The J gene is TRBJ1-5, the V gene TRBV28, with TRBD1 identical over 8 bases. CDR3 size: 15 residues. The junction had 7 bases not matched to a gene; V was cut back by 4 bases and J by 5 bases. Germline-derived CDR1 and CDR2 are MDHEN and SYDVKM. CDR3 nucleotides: TGTGCCAGCAGTTCGCAAGGACAGGGTCATCAGCCCCAGCATTTT. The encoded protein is CASSSQGQGHQPQHF. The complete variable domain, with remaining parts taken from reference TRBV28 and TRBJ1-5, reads DVKVTQSSRYLVKRTGEKVFLECVQDMDHENMFWYRQDPGLGLRLIYFSYDVKMKEKGDIPEGYSVSREKKERFSLILESASTNQTSMYLCASSSQGQGHQPQHFGDGTRLSIL.

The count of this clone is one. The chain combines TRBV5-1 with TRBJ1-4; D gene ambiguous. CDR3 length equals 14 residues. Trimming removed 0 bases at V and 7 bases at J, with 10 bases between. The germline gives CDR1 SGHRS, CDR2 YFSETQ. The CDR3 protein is CASSLEGLREKLFF. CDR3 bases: TGCGCCAGCAGCTTGGAAGGGCTTCGTGAAAAACTGTTTTTT.

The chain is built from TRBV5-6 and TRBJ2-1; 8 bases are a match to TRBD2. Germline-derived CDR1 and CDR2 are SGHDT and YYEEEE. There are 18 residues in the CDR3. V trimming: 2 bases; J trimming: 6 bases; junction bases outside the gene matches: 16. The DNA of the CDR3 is TGTGCCAGCAGCTTAATCCGGGTCCTCGCGGGAGGAGGCAATGAGCAGTTCTTC. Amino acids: CASSLIRVLAGGGNEQFF.

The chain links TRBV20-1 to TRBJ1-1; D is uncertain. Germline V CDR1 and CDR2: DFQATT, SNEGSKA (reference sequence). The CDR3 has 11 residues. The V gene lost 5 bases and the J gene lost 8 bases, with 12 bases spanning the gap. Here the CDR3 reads CSAYPGTEAFF. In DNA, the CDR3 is TGCAGTGCTTATCCGGGAACCGAAGCTTTCTTT.

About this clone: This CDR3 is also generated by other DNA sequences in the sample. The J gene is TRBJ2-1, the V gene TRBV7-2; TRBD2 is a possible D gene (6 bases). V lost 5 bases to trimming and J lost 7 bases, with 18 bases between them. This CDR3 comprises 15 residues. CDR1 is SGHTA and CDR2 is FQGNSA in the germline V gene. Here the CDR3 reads CASSPRRDRGNEQFF. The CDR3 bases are TGTGCCAGCAGCCCGAGGAGGGATCGAGGTAATGAGCAGTTCTTC.

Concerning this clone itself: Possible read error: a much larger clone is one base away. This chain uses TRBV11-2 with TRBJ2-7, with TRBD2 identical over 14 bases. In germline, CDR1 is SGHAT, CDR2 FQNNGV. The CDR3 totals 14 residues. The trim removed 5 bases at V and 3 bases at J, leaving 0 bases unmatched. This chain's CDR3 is CASSGTSGSYEQYF. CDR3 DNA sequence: TGTGCCAGCAGCGGGACTAGCGGGAGCTACGAGCAGTACTTC.

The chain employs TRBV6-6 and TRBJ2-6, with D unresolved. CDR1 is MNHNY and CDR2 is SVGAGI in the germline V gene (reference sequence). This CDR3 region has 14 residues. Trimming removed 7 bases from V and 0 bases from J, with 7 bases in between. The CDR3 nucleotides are TGTGCCAGCATAAGTAGCTCTGGGGCCAACGTCCTGACTTTC. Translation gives CASISSSGANVLTF.

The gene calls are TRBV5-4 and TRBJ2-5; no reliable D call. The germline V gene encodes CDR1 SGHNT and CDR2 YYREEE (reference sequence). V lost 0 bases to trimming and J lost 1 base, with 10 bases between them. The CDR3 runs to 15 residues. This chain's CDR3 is CASSLAGTSQETQYF. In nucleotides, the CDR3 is TGTGCCAGCAGCTTGGCCGGAACGTCCCAAGAGACCCAGTACTTC. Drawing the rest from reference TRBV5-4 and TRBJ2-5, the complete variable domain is ETGVTQSPTHLIKTRGQQVTLRCSSQSGHNTVSWYQQALGQGPQFIFQYYREEENGRGNFPPRFSGLQFPNYSSELNVNALELDDSALYLCASSLAGTSQETQYFGPGTRLLVL.

For the CDR3, the DNA is TGCGCCAGCAGCCCCGAGGTACTAGCGGGATTGTTAGCCGGGGAGCTGTTTTTT. It yields the protein CASSPEVLAGLLAGELFF. This rearrangement joins TRBV4-3 to TRBJ2-2, with TRBD2 identical over 10 bases. The CDR3 has 18 amino acids. With 4 bases clipped from V and 6 bases from J, the junction kept 14 bases outside the gene matches. The germline CDR1 and CDR2 sequences are LGHNA and YSLEER.

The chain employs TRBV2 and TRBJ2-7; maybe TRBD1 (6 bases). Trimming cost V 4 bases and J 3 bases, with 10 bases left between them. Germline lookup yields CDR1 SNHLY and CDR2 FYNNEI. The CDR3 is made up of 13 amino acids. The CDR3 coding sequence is TGTGCCAGCAGTGGAGGGACATACTACGAGCAGTACTTC. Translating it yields CASSGGTYYEQYF.

The CDR3: CASSIKQGGTEAFF. In DNA, the CDR3 is TGTGCCAGTAGTATCAAGCAGGGAGGCACTGAAGCTTTCTTT. This chain links TRBV19 with TRBJ1-1, with D possibly being TRBD1 (5 bases). Deletions cut 3 bases from V and 4 bases from J, with 12 bases between. The CDR3 contains 14 residues. From germline, CDR1 is LNHDA and CDR2 SQIVND (reference sequence).

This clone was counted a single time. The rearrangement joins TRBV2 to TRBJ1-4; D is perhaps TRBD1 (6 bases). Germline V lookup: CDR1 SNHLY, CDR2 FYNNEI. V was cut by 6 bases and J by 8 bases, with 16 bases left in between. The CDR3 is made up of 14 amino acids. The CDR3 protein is CASSADSSWEKLFF. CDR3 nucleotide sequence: TGTGCCAGCAGCGCGGACAGCTCTTGGGAAAAACTGTTTTTT.